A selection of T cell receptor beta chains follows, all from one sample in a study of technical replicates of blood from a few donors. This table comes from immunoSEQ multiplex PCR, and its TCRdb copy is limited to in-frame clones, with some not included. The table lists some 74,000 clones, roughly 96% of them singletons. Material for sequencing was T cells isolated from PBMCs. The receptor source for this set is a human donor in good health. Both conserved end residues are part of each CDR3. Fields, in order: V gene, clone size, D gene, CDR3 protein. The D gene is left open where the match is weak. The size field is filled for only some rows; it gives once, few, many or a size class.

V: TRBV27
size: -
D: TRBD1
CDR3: CASSSGQGPINYGYTF

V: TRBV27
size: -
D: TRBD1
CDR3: CASSIGQGDNEQFF

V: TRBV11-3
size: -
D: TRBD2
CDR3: CASSYLAGALETQYF

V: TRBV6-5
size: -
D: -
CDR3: CASSPYPGGNYGYTF

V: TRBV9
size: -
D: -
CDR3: CASSARGVGEAFF

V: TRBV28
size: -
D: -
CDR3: CASSTPLSGRGIGSYEQYF

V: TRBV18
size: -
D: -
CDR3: CASSQPSRGTYEQYF

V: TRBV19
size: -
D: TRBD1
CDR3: CASNHLQGNNSPLHF

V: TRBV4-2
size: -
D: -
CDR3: CASSQDRGTSAYEQYF

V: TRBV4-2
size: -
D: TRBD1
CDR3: CASSLDRAPGELFF

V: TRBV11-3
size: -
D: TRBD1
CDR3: CASSIRGQDEQFF

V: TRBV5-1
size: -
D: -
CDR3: CASSWETFYEQYF

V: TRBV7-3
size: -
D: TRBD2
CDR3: CASSTLAGDEQFF

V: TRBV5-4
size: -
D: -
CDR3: CASSLGAQAGYTF

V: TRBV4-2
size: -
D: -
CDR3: CASSQDRAYEQYF

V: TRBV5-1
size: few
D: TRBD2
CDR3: CASSPRTSGAETQYF

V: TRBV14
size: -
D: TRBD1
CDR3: CASSQVVNRGGSGGGYTF

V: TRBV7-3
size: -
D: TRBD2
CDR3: CASSPGLAGSQYF

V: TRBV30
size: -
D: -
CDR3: CAWSAGQFGYTF

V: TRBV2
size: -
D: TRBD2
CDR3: CASSLLAELYNEQFF

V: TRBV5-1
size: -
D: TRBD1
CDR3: CASSWTGGDNQPQHF

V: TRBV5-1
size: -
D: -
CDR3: CASSVDSNTEAFF

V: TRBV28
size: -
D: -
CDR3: CASSLLVGVETQYF

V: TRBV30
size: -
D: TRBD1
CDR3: CAWSVKGAHGYTF

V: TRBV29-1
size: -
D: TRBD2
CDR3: CSAKPPGLAGDTQYF

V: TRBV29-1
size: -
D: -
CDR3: CSAYTPGETQYF

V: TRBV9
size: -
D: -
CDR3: CASSVAGSYEQYF

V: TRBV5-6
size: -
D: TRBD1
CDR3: CASSLLDRAEAFF

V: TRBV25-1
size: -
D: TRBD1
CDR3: CASSDSEPGQRNYEQYF

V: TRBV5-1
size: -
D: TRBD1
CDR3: CASSTYTGGHEQFF

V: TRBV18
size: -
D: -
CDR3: CASSLLVRGSNQPQHF

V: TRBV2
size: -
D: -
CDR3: CASSPPGDNEQFF

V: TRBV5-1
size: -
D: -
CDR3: CASSPMGSGYEQYF

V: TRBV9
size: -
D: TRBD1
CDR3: CASSARQGTNSPLHF

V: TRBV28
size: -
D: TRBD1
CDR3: CASKPPGGTGEAEQYF

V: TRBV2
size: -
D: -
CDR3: CASSPYNEQFF

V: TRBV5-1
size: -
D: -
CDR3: CASSERDRFEFF

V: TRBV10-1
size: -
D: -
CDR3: CASSDSLSYEQYF

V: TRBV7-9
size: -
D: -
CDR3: CASTGPTYEQYF

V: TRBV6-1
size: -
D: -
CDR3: CASSAEGVGVREQYF

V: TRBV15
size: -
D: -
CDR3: CATSRELSQPQHF

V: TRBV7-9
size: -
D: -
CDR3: CASSLGALNTEAFF

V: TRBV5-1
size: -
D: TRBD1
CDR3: CASSLAGGQGGKVSYNEQFF

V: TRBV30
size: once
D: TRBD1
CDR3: CAWSRTGVDYGYTF

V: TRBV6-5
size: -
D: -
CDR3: CASSYGGPYEQYF

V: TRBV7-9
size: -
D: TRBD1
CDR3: CASSLVLTGLNEQFF

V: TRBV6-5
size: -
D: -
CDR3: CASKRTTSEKLFF

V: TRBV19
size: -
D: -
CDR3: CASSMGYGGHYEQYF

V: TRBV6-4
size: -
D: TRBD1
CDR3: CASSERDSSYNEQFF

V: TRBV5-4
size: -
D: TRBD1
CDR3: CASRTPGGAFNEQFF

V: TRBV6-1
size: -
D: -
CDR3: CASRMSPGPQPQHF